Many counts were recorded for the clone carrying this T cell receptor beta chain. Germline V gives CDR1 LGHNA, CDR2 YSLEER. Trimming took 2 bases from V and 4 from J, leaving 11 bases between them. CDR3 length: 14 residues. TCRdb reprocessed the 5' RACE reads with MiXCR, giving one entry per CDR3 protein. The table has about 58,000 distinct CDR3 sequences, around 7% seen once. This record comes from a study of T cells after yellow fever vaccination. The sample in question was CD8+ T cells sorted from PBMCs, obtained on the day of the first yellow fever vaccination. The source of this sequence is a man aged 18 to 30 who received the YFV17D yellow fever vaccine. The chain recombines TRBV4-3 with TRBJ1-1; D is ambiguous. The CDR3 coding sequence is TGCGCCAGCAGCCAATCCAGACGGGGCACTGAAGCTTTCTTT. Protein: CASSQSRRGTEAFF.